This TCR beta chain originates from a study of T-cell reconstitution after alpha-beta-depleted transplantation in children. Library preparation (for TCRbeta) was performed with unique molecular identifiers. Each CDR3 protein is one row after TCRdb ran MiXCR on the PCR reads. The table records some 340,000 distinct CDR3 sequences, over 9% of them present only once. The CDR3 runs to 13 residues. The germline CDR1 and CDR2 sequences are LNHDA and SQIVND (reference sequence). Trimming cost V 6 bases and J 2 bases, with 10 bases left between them. This clonotype appeared a few times. Sequencing was performed on PBMCs from the stem cell graft donor, taken from the stem cell graft. The V call is TRBV19, the J call TRBJ1-2; D may be TRBD1 (5 bases). This clonotype was sampled from a human donor who donated a stem cell graft to a child with acute lymphoblastic leukemia. The CDR3 DNA is TGTGCCAGTAGGCAAGACAGCAACTATGGCTACACCTTC. Amino acids: CASRQDSNYGYTF. Filled out from reference TRBV19 and TRBJ1-2, the complete variable domain reads DGGITQSPKYLFRKEGQNVTLSCEQNLNHDAMYWYRQDPGQGLRLIYYSQIVNDFQKGDIAEGYSVSREKKESFPLTVTSAQKNPTAFYLCASRQDSNYGYTFGSGTRLTVV.